A single sample is the source of the 11 T cell receptor beta chains below, sequenced in a study of identical twins. TCRdb re-analysed the 5' RACE reads in MiXCR, keeping a single row per CDR3 protein. The sample holds some 300,000 distinct CDR3 sequences, 10% to 15% seen once. These data were also reused for a study on yellow fever vaccine responses in identical twins.

Sequenced: CD8+ T cells sorted from blood. The source of these receptors is a woman aged 18-29 years in good health.

This clonotype was observed a handful of times. The J gene is TRBJ1-1, the V gene TRBV6-5; TRBD1 might be the D (6 bases). Per germline, CDR1 MNHEY and CDR2 SVGAGI. V was pared by 1 base and J by 3 bases, with 18 bases between. The CDR3 consists of 17 residues. The CDR3 here is CASSYFGGGGADTEAFF. The CDR3 nucleotides read TGTGCCAGCAGTTACTTTGGGGGCGGGGGCGCGGACACTGAAGCTTTCTTT.

V and J are TRBV24-1 and TRBJ2-5; D possibly corresponds to TRBD2 (6 bases). The CDR3 has 14 amino acids. V was pared by 3 bases and J by 9 bases, with 16 bases between. Germline CDR1 is KGHDR and CDR2 is SFDVKD. The CDR3 loop reads CATSDTAGSTAQYF. CDR3 DNA: TGTGCCACCAGTGATACGGCGGGGTCGACGGCCCAGTACTTC.

This clonotype was recorded a few times. V and J are TRBV25-1 and TRBJ2-1; D might be TRBD1 (5 bases). CDR1 is MGHDK and CDR2 is SYGVNS in the germline V gene. CDR3 size: 19 residues. Trimming shortened V by 5 bases and J by 3 bases, and 26 bases separated the two germline ends. The CDR3: CASSLRVAGQVLSYNEQFF. The CDR3 DNA follows: TGTGCCAGCAGTCTCAGGGTGGCAGGGCAGGTATTAAGCTACAATGAGCAGTTCTTC.

This clonotype was recorded at least ten times. This chain links TRBV28 with TRBJ2-1, with D tentatively TRBD2 (5 bases). From germline, CDR1 is MDHEN and CDR2 SYDVKM. CDR3 length: 15 residues. V lost 5 bases and J 6 bases, leaving 17 bases between the germline ends. Here the CDR3 reads CASSPPSGLSNEQFF. The DNA for the CDR3 is TGTGCCAGCAGTCCTCCCTCAGGACTGTCCAATGAGCAGTTCTTC.

The gene calls are TRBV4-2 and TRBJ1-6; a weak D match, TRBD1 (5 bases). CDR1 is LGHNA, CDR2 YNFKEQ, per germline. CDR3 length equals 16 residues. Trimming left V 1 base short and J 9 bases short, with 16 bases between. In nucleotides, the CDR3 is TGTGCCAGCAGCCAAGTGAGACCCACAGGAGTTTCACCCCTCCACTTT. Translation: CASSQVRPTGVSPLHF.

This clonotype was seen a few times. The chain couples TRBV6-1 to TRBJ2-1; a possible D gene is TRBD1 (5 bases). This CDR3 has 17 amino acids. V gave up 7 bases and J gave up 2 bases, with 21 bases separating them. Germline V CDR1 and CDR2: MNHNS, SASEGT. The CDR3 is CASTQPQGRRPYNEQFF. The CDR3 region has the DNA TGTGCCAGCACCCAGCCCCAGGGTAGGAGACCCTACAATGAGCAGTTCTTC.

This clonotype was observed a handful of times. The V call is TRBV5-6, the J call TRBJ1-1; no clear D. Germline CDR1 reads SGHDT; CDR2 reads YYEEEE. Trimming pared 2 bases from V and 0 bases from J, leaving 11 bases between. The CDR3 has 15 residues. The CDR3 region has the DNA TGTGCCAGCAGCTTTGGCGCCCCTATGAACACTGAAGCTTTCTTT. Protein: CASSFGAPMNTEAFF. The full variable domain, rest sourced from reference TRBV5-6 and TRBJ1-1, is DAGVTQSPTHLIKTRGQQVTLRCSPKSGHDTVSWYQQALGQGPQFIFQYYEEEERQRGNFPDRFSGHQFPNYSSELNVNALLLGDSALYLCASSFGAPMNTEAFFGQGTRLTVV.

The V and J genes are TRBV28 and TRBJ1-1, with a tentative D call TRBD1 (5 bases). CDR1 MDHEN and CDR2 SYDVKM come from the germline V gene. Deletions cut 6 bases from V and 4 bases from J, with 12 bases between. The CDR3 totals 13 residues. The DNA of the CDR3 is TGTGCCAGCAGGGGGGGGGTGAGCACTGAAGCTTTCTTT. Its protein product is CASRGGVSTEAFF.

This clonotype has just a few counts. The chain carries TRBV7-9 and TRBJ1-2; D remains unclear. The CDR3 is 14 residues long. Germline V gene sequence: CDR1 SEHNR, CDR2 FQNEAQ (reference sequence). V was pared by 3 bases and J by 4 bases, with 12 bases between. CDR3 bases: TGTGCCAGCAGCTTTCCCCCGGAGCTCTATGGCTACACCTTC. It encodes CASSFPPELYGYTF.

The chain couples TRBV2 to TRBJ1-2; a possible D gene is TRBD1 (5 bases). Trimming stripped 9 bases from V and 5 bases from J, with 16 bases between. Germline V gene lookup returns CDR1 SNHLY and CDR2 FYNNEI. The CDR3 is made up of 13 amino acids. The CDR3 here is CASPGMSEYGYTF. DNA for the CDR3: TGTGCCAGTCCAGGGATGTCCGAATATGGCTACACCTTC.

This chain links TRBV4-1 with TRBJ2-1; D unclear. Trimming left V 1 base short and J 7 bases short, with 8 bases between. Germline loops: CDR1 MGHRA, CDR2 YSYEKL. This CDR3 has 13 residues. The CDR3 DNA sequence: TGCGCCAGCAGCCAAGGGAATGGGAATGAGCAGTTCTTC. It yields the protein CASSQGNGNEQFF.